This TCR beta chain was profiled in a study of blood T cell repertoires in COVID-19. In the authors' methods: Estimation of nucleated cell counts was performed using reference gene primer amplification. Measured with immunoSEQ multiplex PCR; TCRdb has only the in-frame clones, and not every one. That table gives V, J and clone size, and the DNA gave D and trimming. The data hold about 89,000 clones, with over 65% observed a single time. CDR3 length: 15 amino acids. V dropped 0 bases and J dropped 9 bases, with 15 bases sitting between them. CDR1 and CDR2 from the germline V gene are LNHDA and SQIVND (reference sequence).

The rearrangement links TRBV19 to TRBJ2-4; the D gene is possibly TRBD2 (6 bases). The sequenced sample consisted of peripheral blood. The TCR was taken from a human donor in a cohort sampled during active COVID-19. This CDR3 is CASSIEGGISAIQYF. DNA of the CDR3: TGTGCCAGTAGTATAGAGGGGGGAATCTCGGCCATTCAGTACTTC.